These 28 T cell receptor beta chains were sequenced from one sample in a study of blood T cell repertoires in COVID-19. Assay: immunoSEQ multiplex PCR; the TCRdb copy retains only in-frame clones and omits some. The profile shows about 370,000 clones, over 75% of them singletons. Material for sequencing was PBMCs or T cells enriched from blood (not recorded which). The receptors here all came from a man aged 18 to 30 who had recovered from COVID-19.

The chain combines TRBV4-1 with TRBJ1-6; D unclear. The CDR3 is 15 residues long. V was trimmed by 4 bases and J by 0 bases, leaving 7 bases between them. The V gene's germline CDR1 is MGHRA and CDR2 YSYEKL. CDR3 residues: CASSRESSYNSPLHF. CDR3 nucleotide sequence: TGCGCCAGCAGCCGTGAGAGCTCCTATAATTCACCCCTCCACTTT.

This clone occurred many times. The chain combines TRBV6-6 with TRBJ1-2, with unresolved D. The CDR3 is 15 residues long. Germline V gene data show CDR1 as MNHNY and CDR2 as SVGAGI (reference sequence). V was shortened by 6 bases and J by 5 bases, with 19 bases between the two germline ends. The CDR3 protein is CASRRPEGGRYGYTF. In nucleotides, the CDR3 is TGTGCCAGCAGGCGGCCGGAGGGTGGAAGATATGGCTACACCTTC.

J is TRBJ2-2 and V is TRBV4-3; TRBD2 agrees at 14 bases. The CDR3 consists of 19 residues. V lost 5 bases and J lost 3; bases outside the gene matches: 11. Germline V gene data show CDR1 as LGHNA and CDR2 as YSLEER. CDR3 residues: CASSRTGTSGRGYTGELFF. In DNA, the CDR3 is TGCGCCAGCAGCAGAACCGGGACTAGCGGGAGAGGTTACACCGGGGAGCTGTTTTTT.

The rearrangement links TRBV28 to TRBJ1-5; tentatively, D is TRBD1 (6 bases). Germline loops: CDR1 MDHEN, CDR2 SYDVKM. This CDR3 contains 18 residues. The V end lost 3 bases, the J end lost 0 bases, and 18 bases lay between the germline ends. Written as DNA, the CDR3 is TGTGCCAGCAGTTTGATCTCCCTGGACAGCTATAGCAATCAGCCCCAGCATTTT. It is translated as CASSLISLDSYSNQPQHF.

The gene calls are TRBV6-5 and TRBJ2-3; possibly TRBD1 for D (5 bases). V was shortened by 8 bases and J by 4 bases, with 10 bases between the two germline ends. Germline V gene sequence: CDR1 MNHEY, CDR2 SVGAGI. The CDR3 loop spans 12 amino acids. Here the CDR3 DNA reads TGTGCCAGCGGGGCTCGGGCAGATACGCAGTATTTT. Encoded protein: CASGARADTQYF.

The chain employs TRBV5-1 and TRBJ1-1; D not resolved. The CDR3 is 14 amino acids. Germline CDR1 is SGHRS and CDR2 is YFSETQ. V lost 0 bases and J lost 5, with 11 bases in between. In DNA form, the CDR3 reads TGCGCCAGCAGCTTGGCCTCAGGTGGGACTGAAGCTTTCTTT. Translating it yields CASSLASGGTEAFF.

This clone appeared once. The chain employs TRBV2 and TRBJ2-1; D may be TRBD1 (5 bases). The V and J ends lost 3 bases and 14 bases respectively, with 26 bases between them. This CDR3 contains 16 residues. Germline CDR1 reads SNHLY; CDR2 reads FYNNEI. This chain's CDR3 is CASSDLARGLGRPKFF. CDR3 bases: TGTGCCAGCAGTGATTTGGCAAGGGGCTTGGGCAGGCCTAAGTTCTTC.

The chain carries TRBV18 and TRBJ2-7; perhaps TRBD1 as D (5 bases). The CDR3 totals 13 residues. Germline V lookup: CDR1 KGHSH, CDR2 LQKENI. V was shortened by 6 bases and J by 4 bases, with 13 bases between the two germline ends. CDR3 loop: CASSAGFFYEQYF. In DNA form, the CDR3 reads TGTGCCAGCTCTGCAGGGTTTTTTTACGAGCAGTACTTC.

This clone was recorded once. The V gene is TRBV7-9, the J gene TRBJ2-1; the match to TRBD1 covers 9 bases. Losses at the gene ends were 4 bases for V and 2 bases for J; bases not matched to a gene: 3. This CDR3 is built from 15 residues. CDR1 is SEHNR, CDR2 FQNEAQ, per germline (reference sequence). The DNA for the CDR3 is TGTGCCAGCAGCTCAACAGGGGGCACCTACAATGAGCAGTTCTTC. Translation: CASSSTGGTYNEQFF.

This clone was detected once. V usage is TRBV7-2 and J usage is TRBJ1-5, with 7 nucleotides matching TRBD1. This CDR3 spans 16 amino acids. V lost 3 bases to trimming and J lost 0 bases; unmatched junction nucleotides: 5. Germline V CDR1 and CDR2: SGHTA, FQGNSA. The CDR3 sequence is CASSLGQIYSNQPQHF. The DNA of the CDR3 is TGTGCCAGCAGCTTGGGACAGATCTATAGCAATCAGCCCCAGCATTTT.

The DNA for the CDR3 is TGTGCCAGCAGTGAAGGATTGGGCAGGGGACCCCTTTCGCCGAATCAGCCCCAGCATTTT. The encoded protein is CASSEGLGRGPLSPNQPQHF. The V and J genes are TRBV6-1 and TRBJ1-5, with D perhaps matching TRBD1 (6 bases). The germline V and J ends were trimmed by 1 base and 4 bases, with 26 bases remaining between them. This CDR3 has 20 residues. CDR1 MNHNS and CDR2 SASEGT come from the germline V gene.

V and J are TRBV7-2 and TRBJ2-1; 9 bases are a match to TRBD2. The CDR3 extends over 19 amino acids. Germline trimming cut 3 bases from V and 0 bases from J; bases unmatched to any gene: 12. Germline-derived CDR1 and CDR2 are SGHTA and FQGNSA. The DNA of the CDR3 is TGTGCCAGCAGCTTCCCAGCGGGAGGATGGGATAGCTCCTACAATGAGCAGTTCTTC. It translates to CASSFPAGGWDSSYNEQFF.

This rearrangement joins TRBV9 to TRBJ2-7; 7 nucleotides line up with TRBD1. Trimming removed 0 bases from V and 1 base from J; junction bases left unmatched: 4. The CDR3 is made up of 15 amino acids. Germline CDR1 and CDR2: SGDLS and YYNGEE. In DNA, the CDR3 is TGTGCCAGCAGCGTAGGAGGGACAGCATCCTACGAGCAGTACTTC. Translating it yields CASSVGGTASYEQYF.

This chain connects TRBV28 to TRBJ2-3; D might be TRBD1 (5 bases). Trimming removed 7 bases from V and 6 bases from J, with 11 bases in between. CDR3 size: 12 residues. Germline lookup yields CDR1 MDHEN and CDR2 SYDVKM. CDR3 loop: CASTSDKDTQYF. CDR3 nucleotides: TGTGCCAGCACCTCGGACAAGGATACGCAGTATTTT.

This clone is a singleton in its sample. CDR3 in amino acids: CASSAQGGAYNEQFF. In DNA form, the CDR3 reads TGTGCCAGCAGCGCCCAGGGGGGAGCCTACAATGAGCAGTTCTTC. The rearrangement joins TRBV9 to TRBJ2-1, with D perhaps TRBD1 (7 bases). The ends were cut back, 3 bases at V and 2 bases at J, with 12 bases in the middle. CDR1 is SGDLS, CDR2 YYNGEE, per germline. The CDR3 has 15 amino acids.

The CDR3, as DNA: TGTGCCAGCTCACCACCGGCCGGGACAGGGGATCAGCCCCAGCATTTT. Translating gives CASSPPAGTGDQPQHF. The chain links TRBV18 to TRBJ1-5, with 10 positions matching TRBD1. In germline, CDR1 is KGHSH, CDR2 LQKENI. The CDR3 totals 16 residues. V shed 0 bases, J shed 5 bases, and the junction held 4 bases outside the gene matches. The variable domain in full, with the rest retrieved from reference TRBV18 and TRBJ1-5, is NAGVMQNPRHLVRRRGQEARLRCSPMKGHSHVYWYRQLPEEGLKFMVYLQKENIIDESGMPKERFSAEFPKEGPSILRIQQVVRGDSAAYFCASSPPAGTGDQPQHFGDGTRLSIL.

The chain carries TRBV2 and TRBJ2-5, with D possibly being TRBD1 (5 bases). There are 14 residues in the CDR3. Germline CDR1 and CDR2: SNHLY and FYNNEI. Trimming left V 6 bases short and J 3 bases short, with 14 bases between. CDR3 residues: CASRGSGIEETQYF. CDR3 coding DNA: TGTGCCAGCAGAGGATCAGGGATTGAAGAGACCCAGTACTTC.

The chain links TRBV4-2 to TRBJ1-1; TRBD1 is a possible D gene (6 bases). Per germline, CDR1 LGHNA and CDR2 YNFKEQ. V dropped 0 bases and J dropped 5 bases, with 13 bases sitting between them. The CDR3 length is 15 residues. The CDR3 DNA reads TGTGCCAGCAGCCAAGATCGCAGGGGTGGAACTGAAGCTTTCTTT. As protein: CASSQDRRGGTEAFF.

The rearrangement links TRBV25-1 to TRBJ2-5; 10 nucleotides agree with TRBD2. Germline CDR1 reads MGHDK; CDR2 reads SYGVNS. The CDR3 covers 16 residues. V was clipped by 5 bases and J by 6 bases; unmatched bases: 12. The CDR3 coding sequence is TGTGCCAGCAGTCCCCGTGAAGCGGGGGGGAGGAAGACCCAGTACTTC. This encodes CASSPREAGGRKTQYF. Full variable domain (missing parts from reference TRBV25-1 and TRBJ2-5): EADIYQTPRYLVIGTGKKITLECSQTMGHDKMYWYQQDPGMELHLIHYSYGVNSTEKGDLSSESTVSRIRTEHFPLTLESARPSHTSQYLCASSPREAGGRKTQYFGPGTRLLVL.

This clone is a singleton in its sample. V gene TRBV27 combines with J gene TRBJ1-2; 7 bases fit TRBD1. V shed 5 bases, J shed 2 bases, and the junction held 5 bases outside the gene matches. The CDR3 is made up of 14 amino acids. Germline-derived CDR1 and CDR2 are MNHEY and SMNVEV (reference sequence). DNA for the CDR3: TGTGCCAGCAGTCCCCCGGGACAGAACTATGGCTACACCTTC. Translating gives CASSPPGQNYGYTF.

This rearrangement joins TRBV30 to TRBJ2-2, with 10 bases matching TRBD2. This CDR3 region has 15 residues. With 2 bases clipped from V and 8 bases from J, the junction kept 8 bases outside the gene matches. In germline, CDR1 is GTSNPN, CDR2 SVGIG (reference sequence). The CDR3 loop is CAWSTSGIIAGELFF. Written as DNA, the CDR3 is TGTGCCTGGAGTACTAGCGGGATAATAGCGGGGGAGCTGTTTTTT.

This sequence joins TRBV4-3 and TRBJ2-1; 9 nucleotides match TRBD2. Germline assignment: CDR1 LGHNA and CDR2 YSLEER. The CDR3 loop spans 18 amino acids. With V trimmed by 4 bases and J by 3 bases, 13 bases remained unmatched. CDR3 in DNA: TGCGCCAGCAGCCGAAAACACTACCGGACTAGCGACTACAATGAGCAGTTCTTC. Translation: CASSRKHYRTSDYNEQFF.

V is TRBV7-6 and J is TRBJ1-6; D is unclear. Germline V lookup: CDR1 SGHVS, CDR2 FNYEAQ. With 7 bases removed from V and 13 bases from J, the gap between germline ends came to 11 bases. The CDR3 consists of 11 residues. CDR3 sequence (DNA): TGTGCCAGCACCTCCGGTAGTCCCCTCCACTTT. It codes for CASTSGSPLHF.

The J gene is TRBJ2-3, the V gene TRBV4-2; D is unclear. The CDR3 sequence is 13 residues long. Germline CDR1 and CDR2: LGHNA and YNFKEQ. V was clipped by 0 bases and J by 10 bases, with 11 bases between them. CDR3 in amino acids: CASSQDNGQPQYF. CDR3 DNA sequence: TGTGCCAGCAGCCAAGATAATGGGCAGCCGCAGTATTTT.

This chain joins TRBV9 and TRBJ2-3, with TRBD2 matching over 8 bases. Per the germline V gene, CDR1 is SGDLS and CDR2 is YYNGEE. J gave up 4 bases and V 4 bases, and 8 bases lay outside the gene matches. This CDR3 has 15 amino acids. For the CDR3, the DNA is TGTGCCAGCAGCCTAGAGCGGGAGTGGGCAGATACGCAGTATTTT. Amino acids: CASSLEREWADTQYF.

The V call is TRBV7-9, the J call TRBJ1-2, with 7 bases lining up with TRBD1. V lost 5 bases to trimming and J lost 5 bases; unmatched junction nucleotides: 11. Germline V CDR1 and CDR2: SEHNR, FQNEAQ (reference sequence). The CDR3 covers 15 residues. The CDR3 sequence is CASSPQGGGTYGYTF. CDR3 in DNA: TGTGCCAGCAGCCCCCAGGGGGGAGGAACGTATGGCTACACCTTC.

The J gene is TRBJ2-5, the V gene TRBV7-8; 9 bases map to TRBD2. CDR1 and CDR2 (germline): SGHVS, FQNEAQ. The J segment lost 2 bases and the V segment lost 3 bases, leaving 4 bases of the junction unmatched. The CDR3 is made up of 15 amino acids. The CDR3 spells CASSFSSGEQETQYF. As DNA, the CDR3 is TGTGCCAGCAGCTTCTCTAGCGGGGAACAAGAGACCCAGTACTTC.

This chain links TRBV20-1 with TRBJ1-2; no clear D gene. CDR1 is DFQATT and CDR2 is SNEGSKA in the germline V gene (reference sequence). Deletions cut 1 base from V and 8 bases from J, with 8 bases between. This CDR3 spans 11 amino acids. The CDR3 coding sequence is TGCAGTGCTAGAGTGGCCGGGGGCTACACCTTC. It yields the protein CSARVAGGYTF.